These 31 T cell receptor beta chains share one sample of origin, sequenced in a study of OX40 agonist ivuxolimab in advanced cancers. Library prep was done by the immunoSEQ multiplex PCR assay. TCRdb re-hosts the immuneACCESS table, in-frame sequences only. Its copies lack some clones; in the studies checked, an unresolved V gene accounts for under half of them, and the cause for the rest is not known. The sample yields tens of thousands of clones; around 91% were counted once. The ten top clones hold roughly 13% of the sample. Sequenced material: CD4+ or CD8+ T cells sorted from blood, taken in a trial of the OX40 agonist ivuxolimab. These receptors were collected from an adult with an advanced solid tumor such as melanoma, head and neck, liver or kidney cancer.

V is TRBV1 and J is TRBJ2-4; the table's D call TRBD2 went unverified against the DNA. TRBV1 is noted as a pseudogene. This CDR3 is 21 amino acids long. The CDR3 bases are TGCACCAGCAGCCCCACAACCGGACCGCGCCGGAGGGAGTCTGGCAAAAACATTCAGTACTTC. Protein product: CTSSPTTGPRRRESGKNIQYF.

The chain recombines TRBV5-8 with TRBJ1-4; tentatively, D is TRBD1 (5 bases). Germline V gene lookup returns CDR1 SGHTS and CDR2 YDEGEE. Trimming removed 0 bases from V and 4 bases from J, with 7 bases in between. The CDR3 is 14 amino acids. CDR3 region: CASSLGQHNEKLFF. DNA for the CDR3: TGTGCCAGCAGCTTGGGACAGCATAATGAAAAACTGTTTTTT.

This chain joins TRBV28 and TRBJ2-7, with D unresolved. CDR1 is MDHEN, CDR2 SYDVKM, per germline. The CDR3 is made up of 12 amino acids. Trimming removed 5 bases at V and 7 bases at J, with 12 bases between. For the CDR3, the DNA is TGTGCCAGCAGTGGGCAGGCCAAAGAGCAGTACTTC. Protein sequence: CASSGQAKEQYF.

This sequence joins TRBV7-9 and TRBJ1-1, with 7 bases that match TRBD1. This CDR3 has 17 residues. The germline CDR1 and CDR2 sequences are SEHNR and FQNEAQ (reference sequence). The V segment lost 5 bases and the J segment 0 bases; nucleotides outside the gene matches: 12. The CDR3 bases are TGTGCCAGCAGCCCCGGCTCAGGGGGGACAATGAACACTGAAGCTTTCTTT. Its translation is CASSPGSGGTMNTEAFF.

To note about this clone: Germline and junction disagree at one end, which may indicate a read error. The rearrangement links TRBV4-1 to TRBJ2-1, with D possibly matching TRBD1 (5 bases). Germline values: CDR1 MGHRA, CDR2 YSYEKL. The CDR3 runs 11 residues. CDR3 bases: TGCGCCAGCAGCCAAGGGCAGGGAAACCTCTTC. Protein: CASSQGQGNLF.

The V gene is TRBV27, the J gene TRBJ1-5; D gene ambiguous. Trimming took off 1 base at V and 6 bases at J, with 4 bases between the two ends. CDR1 and CDR2 (germline): MNHEY, SMNVEV (reference sequence). The CDR3 has 12 amino acids. DNA for the CDR3: TGTGCCAGCAGTTTATTGGGTCAGCCCCAGCATTTT. Its translation is CASSLLGQPQHF.

The chain joins TRBV27 to TRBJ2-7, with D hard to call. This CDR3 comprises 13 residues. The germline gives CDR1 MNHEY, CDR2 SMNVEV (reference sequence). V lost 4 bases and J lost 0, with 7 bases in between. CDR3 DNA: TGTGCCAGCAGTTCAAAGGGCTCCTACGAGCAGTACTTC. Translated, it gives CASSSKGSYEQYF.

V gene TRBV10-3 combines with J gene TRBJ1-4, with D unclear. Trimming removed 3 bases from V and 2 bases from J, with 7 bases in between. The CDR3 length is 14 residues. Per the germline V gene, CDR1 is ENHRY and CDR2 is SYGVKD. The CDR3 DNA is TGTGCCATCAGTGACCCGGGCACTAATGAAAAACTGTTTTTT. Translating gives CAISDPGTNEKLFF.

The V and J genes are TRBV9 and TRBJ2-5; 8 bases fit TRBD2. CDR1 is SGDLS, CDR2 YYNGEE, per germline. V trimming: 0 bases; J trimming: 1 base; junction bases outside the gene matches: 2. CDR3 length: 15 amino acids. The CDR3 sequence is CASSVAGGAQETQYF. CDR3 DNA sequence: TGTGCCAGCAGCGTAGCCGGGGGGGCCCAAGAGACCCAGTACTTC.

Here the CDR3 DNA reads TGTGCCAGCAGTTACTCTGGAACGAACACTGAAGCTTTCTTT. It specifies CASSYSGTNTEAFF. V usage is TRBV6-5 and J usage is TRBJ1-1; D gene unclear. CDR1 and CDR2 (germline): MNHEY, SVGAGI. With 0 bases removed from V and 1 base from J, the gap between germline ends came to 6 bases. The CDR3 contains 14 residues.

This clone was detected once. V and J are TRBV6-1 and TRBJ1-3, with D tentatively TRBD1 (5 bases). V lost 9 bases and J lost 0, with 15 bases in between. The CDR3 contains 15 residues. Germline CDR1 MNHNS, CDR2 SASEGT. The CDR3 DNA follows: TGTGCCAGTACGGGGCAATCGAGCTCTGGAAACACCATATATTTT. Amino acids: CASTGQSSSGNTIYF.

The chain is built from TRBV11-2 and TRBJ2-5; D might be TRBD1 or TRBD2, each matching 6 bases. V lost 3 bases and J 4 bases, leaving 12 bases between the germline ends. This CDR3 has 14 residues. Per the germline V gene, CDR1 is SGHAT and CDR2 is FQNNGV. Here the CDR3 reads CASSLGGQGETQYF. For the CDR3, the DNA is TGTGCCAGCAGCTTGGGGGGACAAGGAGAGACCCAGTACTTC. Variable domain in full (rest from reference TRBV11-2 and TRBJ2-5): EAGVAQSPRYKIIEKRQSVAFWCNPISGHATLYWYQQILGQGPKLLIQFQNNGVVDDSQLPKDRFSAERLKGVDSTLKIQPAKLEDSAVYLCASSLGGQGETQYFGPGTRLLVL.

The V gene is TRBV13, the J gene TRBJ2-1; the D is unclear. Trimming removed 0 bases from V and 4 bases from J, with 7 bases in between. CDR3 length: 14 amino acids. Germline V gene sequence: CDR1 PRHDT, CDR2 FYEKMQ (reference sequence). This chain's CDR3 is CASSLGAGYNEQFF. CDR3 bases: TGTGCCAGCAGCTTAGGAGCTGGATACAATGAGCAGTTCTTC.

V and J are TRBV14 and TRBJ1-2; D gene unclear. The CDR3 spans 17 residues. The V end was cut by 4 bases, the J end by 3 bases, with 21 bases between. The germline V gene has CDR1 SGHDN and CDR2 FVKESK. For the CDR3, the DNA is TGTGCCAGCAGCCCGACTGGGAACCGGGGAGTGGACTATGGCTACACCTTC. Amino acid sequence: CASSPTGNRGVDYGYTF.

The J gene is TRBJ2-7, the V gene TRBV10-3, with TRBD1 matching over 7 bases. Trimming took 3 bases from V and 2 from J; bases not matched to a gene: 16. CDR3 length: 18 amino acids. The germline V gene has CDR1 ENHRY and CDR2 SYGVKD. The CDR3 sequence: CAISDVPGQIMTTYEQYF. The DNA of the CDR3 is TGTGCCATCAGTGACGTCCCGGGACAGATAATGACAACCTACGAGCAGTACTTC.

The rearrangement joins TRBV11-3 to TRBJ2-3, with 8 nucleotides matching TRBD2. The V segment lost 1 base and the J segment 3 bases; nucleotides outside the gene matches: 6. The CDR3 has 16 residues. CDR1 SGHNT and CDR2 YENEEA come from the germline V gene. Here the CDR3 DNA reads TGTGCCAGCAGCTTAGCAATGGGCGGGAGGACAGATACGCAGTATTTT. Translation: CASSLAMGGRTDTQYF.

This sequence joins TRBV29-1 and TRBJ1-2; perhaps TRBD1 as D (5 bases). The V end was cut by 5 bases, the J end by 4 bases, with 20 bases between. Germline assignment: CDR1 SQVTM and CDR2 ANQGSEA. The CDR3 contains 15 residues. The DNA of the CDR3 is TGCAGCGTTCTTCAGGGTGGGCTTGGTGGCTATGGCTACACCTTC. This gives the protein CSVLQGGLGGYGYTF.

As to this clone: Within the sample, other DNA sequences also encode this same CDR3. The rearrangement links TRBV9 to TRBJ2-7; D perhaps matches TRBD2 (6 bases). The length of the CDR3 is 14 residues. Germline V gives CDR1 SGDLS, CDR2 YYNGEE. V lost 2 bases to trimming and J lost 0 bases, with 9 bases between them. The CDR3 coding sequence is TGTGCCAGCAGCGTTGGCGGGATCTCCTACGAGCAGTACTTC. It encodes CASSVGGISYEQYF.

The rearrangement uses TRBV27 and TRBJ2-7; D perhaps matches TRBD2 (5 bases). The CDR3 length is 14 residues. V was trimmed by 3 bases and J by 0 bases, leaving 9 bases between them. The germline CDR1 and CDR2 sequences are MNHEY and SMNVEV (reference sequence). The CDR3: CASSFSGSSYEQYF. The CDR3 region has the DNA TGTGCCAGCAGTTTTTCGGGGTCCTCCTACGAGCAGTACTTC.

The chain carries TRBV5-1 and TRBJ2-1, with D perhaps matching TRBD2 (6 bases). The germline V gene has CDR1 SGHRS and CDR2 YFSETQ. The CDR3 is 15 amino acids. V lost 7 bases and J 1 base, leaving 15 bases between the germline ends. The CDR3 nucleotides are TGCGCCAGCCGACCTATGGGACTGTCCTACAATGAGCAGTTCTTC. Protein product: CASRPMGLSYNEQFF.

The gene calls are TRBV19 and TRBJ2-7; TRBD1 matches 7 bases. Germline V CDR1 and CDR2: LNHDA, SQIVND (reference sequence). With V trimmed by 5 bases and J by 5 bases, 6 bases remained unmatched. The CDR3 is made up of 13 amino acids. CDR3 region: CASSYRGSNEQYF. CDR3 DNA sequence: TGTGCCAGTAGTTACAGGGGTTCTAACGAGCAGTACTTC.

The CDR3 region is CASSLVGGRATGQPQHF. CDR3 nucleotide sequence: TGTGCCAGCAGCTTAGTGGGGGGGAGAGCAACGGGGCAGCCCCAGCATTTT. The rearrangement uses TRBV7-8 and TRBJ1-5, with D perhaps TRBD1 (5 bases). V was pared by 1 base and J by 7 bases, with 20 bases between. This CDR3 is built from 17 residues. Germline V gives CDR1 SGHVS, CDR2 FQNEAQ.

This clone has just a few counts. This chain's CDR3 is CAWTMDNMNTEAFF. The CDR3, as DNA: TGTGCCTGGACCATGGACAATATGAACACTGAAGCTTTCTTT. The gene calls are TRBV30 and TRBJ1-1; TRBD1 might be the D (5 bases). The germline V and J ends were trimmed by 4 bases and 0 bases, with 12 bases remaining between them. Germline V gene data show CDR1 as GTSNPN and CDR2 as SVGIG (reference sequence). The CDR3 contains 14 residues.

This clone has just a few counts. The CDR3 loop reads CATSRALPNQPQHF. The CDR3 DNA sequence: TGTGCCACCAGCAGAGCACTCCCGAATCAGCCCCAGCATTTT. V and J are TRBV15 and TRBJ1-5; no clear D gene. The CDR3 extends over 14 amino acids. V was pared by 1 base and J by 4 bases, with 8 bases between. Germline V gene sequence: CDR1 LNHNV, CDR2 YYDKDF (reference sequence).

This chain uses TRBV7-9 with TRBJ2-3, with a tentative D call TRBD1 (7 bases). The length of the CDR3 is 12 residues. Germline assignment: CDR1 SEHNR and CDR2 FQNEAQ (reference sequence). Trimming pared 5 bases from V and 5 bases from J, leaving 8 bases between. CDR3 protein: CASSQGGDTQYF. The CDR3, as DNA: TGTGCCAGCAGCCAGGGGGGAGATACGCAGTATTTT.

V usage is TRBV27 and J usage is TRBJ2-2; no clear D. Germline CDR1 and CDR2: MNHEY and SMNVEV (reference sequence). V gave up 4 bases and J gave up 7 bases, with 7 bases separating them. CDR3 length equals 12 residues. CDR3 in amino acids: CASSSPYGELFF. The CDR3 bases are TGTGCCAGCAGTTCCCCCTACGGGGAGCTGTTTTTT.

The chain joins TRBV7-9 to TRBJ2-7, with 7 bases fitting TRBD1. Germline CDR1 SEHNR, CDR2 FQNEAQ (reference sequence). There are 15 residues in the CDR3. The V segment lost 7 bases and the J segment 0 bases; nucleotides outside the gene matches: 9. CDR3 in DNA: TGTGCCAGCAAGACAGAACAGGGGCCCTCCTACGAGCAGTACTTC. Its protein product is CASKTEQGPSYEQYF.

This clone was seen only once. The chain links TRBV7-9 to TRBJ2-3; 11 nucleotides match TRBD2. This CDR3 is built from 19 residues. CDR1 is SEHNR and CDR2 is FQNEAQ in the germline V gene (reference sequence). V lost 1 base and J lost 4; bases outside the gene matches: 13. The CDR3 nucleotides read TGTGCCAGCAGCTTAGGACTAGCGGGGTCGACTATGGGCCCAGATACGCAGTATTTT. This encodes CASSLGLAGSTMGPDTQYF.

Sample share makes this clone medium-sized (0.01 to 0.1%). The chain uses TRBV5-6 and TRBJ2-2; 8 nucleotides agree with TRBD1. V trimming: 3 bases; J trimming: 5 bases; junction bases outside the gene matches: 12. Germline CDR1 SGHDT, CDR2 YYEEEE. CDR3 length: 17 amino acids. DNA for the CDR3: TGTGCCAGCAGCTGGCGGCTTAAACAGGGGGAGACCGGGGAGCTGTTTTTT. Its translation: CASSWRLKQGETGELFF.

The CDR3 DNA follows: TGTGCCAGCAGTCGAGCCCGAAATCAGCCCCAGCATTTT. Its translation: CASSRARNQPQHF. The rearrangement joins TRBV28 to TRBJ1-5; D ambiguous. Germline V gene sequence: CDR1 MDHEN, CDR2 SYDVKM. This CDR3 region has 13 residues. V lost 5 bases and J 4 bases, leaving 9 bases between the germline ends.

J is TRBJ1-4 and V is TRBV9, with 7 bases lining up with TRBD1. This CDR3 has 15 amino acids. The germline CDR1 and CDR2 sequences are SGDLS and YYNGEE. With V trimmed by 3 bases and J by 4 bases, 6 bases remained unmatched. CDR3 DNA sequence: TGTGCCAGCAGCGAGGGACAGAAGCTTAATGAAAAACTGTTTTTT. This codes for CASSEGQKLNEKLFF.